This T cell receptor beta chain was captured in a study of T cell repertoires in cytomegalovirus infection. Study as a whole: Both CMV infection and a matching HLA type were indicated by public TCR beta signatures.

Note on this clonotype: Its antigen is currently unknown.

Each CDR3 protein is one row after TCRdb ran MiXCR on the reads. This sample has fewer than 550,000 distinct CDR3 sequences, with approximately 26% found just once. The study's findings and limits: People with CMV and the relevant HLA were identified by cumulative public TCR beta family frequency. Dominant in the ex vivo response were TCR beta clonotypes restricted by HLA-C and specific for CMV.

V lost 7 bases and J lost 8, with 14 bases in between. The CDR3 consists of 12 residues. This clonotype originated in a human donor in good health (CMV status not recorded). Some clones in this sample may be carry-over from other donors' samples. The chain combines TRBV12-3 or TRBV12-4 with TRBJ1-2; possible D gene TRBD1, 6 bases. Sequenced input: PBMCs. This chain's CDR3 is CASTLGGLGYTF. In DNA, the CDR3 is TGTGCCAGCACCCTCGGGGGGCTAGGCTACACCTTC.